This T cell receptor beta chain derives from a study (dated by TCRdb to the mid-2010s). CDR1 and CDR2 are read off the germline V gene as SGHRS and YFSETQ. The CDR3 numbers 15 residues from cysteine through phenylalanine. Solely the CDR3 DNA is kept, with 45 bases framed from the first base. Between the V and J ends, shortened by 4 bases and 7 bases respectively, the junction contains 18 bases. Libraries were made using RT-PCR. This sample was sequenced with an Illumina MiSeq. The raw public reads went through TCRdb reprocessing: fastp at Q25, MiXCR clone calling, in-frame beta chains kept. When rows share a CDR3 protein, they turn into one entry using the most common DNA and genes. This sample lists more than 600,000 distinct CDR3 sequences; 11% to 15% were detected once. 3.6% of the sample is in the top ten clones. This clonotype was counted many times. Its antigen specificity is not known. Base qualities are missing; no much larger clone stands one base away.

Sequenced sample: memory CD4+ T cells from blood. The source is a female donor in good health, serving as a healthy control. The rearranged chain carries TRBV5-1 and TRBJ1-5; the best D guess is TRBD1, with 6 bases matching. The DNA sequence is TGCGCCAGCAGCCCGGAGGGGGGATTGGAGCAGCCCCAGCATTTT. Its protein is CASSPEGGLEQPQHF. The variable domain in full, with residues beyond the CDR3 obtained from the reference TRBV5-1 and TRBJ1-5 genes, is KAGVTQTPRYLIKTRGQQVTLSCSPISGHRSVSWYQQTPGQGLQFLFEYFSETQRNKGNFPGRFSGRQFSNSRSEMNVSTLELGDSALYLCASSPEGGLEQPQHFGDGTRLSIL.